This T cell receptor beta chain was recovered during a study of blood T cell repertoires in COVID-19. Study-level background: The origin of the acute and convalescent COVID-19 samples was the United States, Italy and Spain. Sources were T cells, B-cell-depleted T cells, or PBMCs; the material itself was cDNA or gDNA.

Methods used by the authors: Scientists estimated how many nucleated cells there were by amplifying reference gene primers. Here immunoSEQ multiplex PCR was the method, and the copy in TCRdb shows in-frame clones only, minus some. V, J and clone size derive from that table, while D and trimming were established from the DNA sequence. The sample shows approximately 110,000 clones, roughly 88% of them seen only once. The CDR3 is 15 residues long. Germline V gene data show CDR1 as MNHEY and CDR2 as SMNVEV (reference sequence). Trimming cost V 1 base and J 4 bases, with 14 bases left between them. The chain is built from TRBV27 and TRBJ2-7; D is perhaps TRBD1 (6 bases). The TCR comes from a human donor in a cohort sampled during active COVID-19. Input material: peripheral blood. The CDR3 region has the DNA TGTGCCAGCAGTTTATATATTGGGGGCAGTTACGAGCAGTACTTC. As protein: CASSLYIGGSYEQYF.